What follows describes a single TCR beta chain. Its antigen is unknown. This sample was included in a study of radiation and T cells in renal cell carcinoma. TCRdb's table, derived via immunoSEQ multiplex PCR, lists solely in-frame clones and lacks some. Seen here are around 170,000 clones, about 88% observed once, and the top ten hold approximately 10%. Time point in this sample: blood 4 weeks post-SBRT, at nephrectomy. As to treatment: 15 Gy SBRT to primary tumor, nephrectomy 4 weeks later. Study-wide results and limits: In blood, top tumor clones expanded by 2 weeks, shrinking by 4.

Sample: blood, taken from a patient whose treatment included radiotherapy and nephrectomy. This receptor was identified in a woman between 50 and 59 years old with renal cell carcinoma.

The CDR3 DNA is TGTGCCAGCAGTTCGAGGGGGACAGGGCTCTACGAGCAGTACTTC. Amino acids: CASSSRGTGLYEQYF. The J gene is TRBJ2-7, the V gene TRBV6-5, with 9 bases fitting TRBD1. V lost 4 bases, J lost 3 bases, and 7 bases stayed unmatched. Germline V CDR1 and CDR2: MNHEY, SVGAGI. The CDR3 totals 15 residues.